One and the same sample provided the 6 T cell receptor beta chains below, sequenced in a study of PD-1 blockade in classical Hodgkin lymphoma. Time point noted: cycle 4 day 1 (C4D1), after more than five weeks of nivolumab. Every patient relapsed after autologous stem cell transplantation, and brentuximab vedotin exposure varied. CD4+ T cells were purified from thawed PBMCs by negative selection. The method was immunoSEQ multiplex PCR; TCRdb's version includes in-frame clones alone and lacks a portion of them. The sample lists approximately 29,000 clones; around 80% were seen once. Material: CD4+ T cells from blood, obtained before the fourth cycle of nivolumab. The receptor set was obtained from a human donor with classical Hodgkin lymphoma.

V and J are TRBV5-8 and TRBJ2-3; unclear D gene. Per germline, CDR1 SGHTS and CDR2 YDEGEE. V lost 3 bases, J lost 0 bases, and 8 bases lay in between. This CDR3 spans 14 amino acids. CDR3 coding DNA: TGTGCCAGCAGCTCGGACGGTAGCACAGATACGCAGTATTTT. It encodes CASSSDGSTDTQYF.

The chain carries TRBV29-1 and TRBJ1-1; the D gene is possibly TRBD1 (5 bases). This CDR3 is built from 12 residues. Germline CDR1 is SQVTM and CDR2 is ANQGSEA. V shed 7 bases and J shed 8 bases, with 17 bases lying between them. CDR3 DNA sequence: TGCAGCGGGGGCGGGCTTCTCTCCGAAGCTTTCTTT. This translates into CSGGGLLSEAFF.

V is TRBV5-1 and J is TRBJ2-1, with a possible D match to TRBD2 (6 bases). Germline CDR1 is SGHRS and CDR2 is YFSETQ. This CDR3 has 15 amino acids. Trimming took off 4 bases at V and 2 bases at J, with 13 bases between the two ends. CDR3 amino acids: CASSRTTFTYNEQFF. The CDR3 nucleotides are TGCGCCAGCAGCCGGACTACATTTACCTACAATGAGCAGTTCTTC. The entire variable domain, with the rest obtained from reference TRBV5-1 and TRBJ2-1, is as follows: KAGVTQTPRYLIKTRGQQVTLSCSPISGHRSVSWYQQTPGQGLQFLFEYFSETQRNKGNFPGRFSGRQFSNSRSEMNVSTLELGDSALYLCASSRTTFTYNEQFFGPGTRLTVL.

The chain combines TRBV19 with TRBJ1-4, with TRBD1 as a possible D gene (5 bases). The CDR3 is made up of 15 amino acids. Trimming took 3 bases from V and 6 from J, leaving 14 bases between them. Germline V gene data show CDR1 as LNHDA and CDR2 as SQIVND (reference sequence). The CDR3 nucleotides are TGTGCCAGTAGTATCCTAGGGGATGGGGATGAAAAACTGTTTTTT. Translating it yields CASSILGDGDEKLFF.

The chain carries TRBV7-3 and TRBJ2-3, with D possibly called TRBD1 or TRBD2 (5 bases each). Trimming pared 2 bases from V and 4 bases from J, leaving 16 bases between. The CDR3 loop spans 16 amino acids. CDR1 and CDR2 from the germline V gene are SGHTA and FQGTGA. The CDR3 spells CASSLEGGGYPDTQYF. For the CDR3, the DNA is TGTGCCAGCAGCTTAGAGGGTGGGGGATACCCAGATACGCAGTATTTT. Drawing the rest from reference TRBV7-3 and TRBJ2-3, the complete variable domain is GAGVSQTPSNKVTEKGKYVELRCDPISGHTALYWYRQSLGQGPEFLIYFQGTGAADDSGLPNDRFFAVRPEGSVSTLKIQRTERGDSAVYLCASSLEGGGYPDTQYFGPGTRLTVL.

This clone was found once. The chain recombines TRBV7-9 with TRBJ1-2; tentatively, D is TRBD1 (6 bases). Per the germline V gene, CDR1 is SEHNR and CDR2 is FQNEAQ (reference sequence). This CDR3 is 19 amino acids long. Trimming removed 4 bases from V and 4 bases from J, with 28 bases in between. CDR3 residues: CASSSSPWTATTTGYGYTF. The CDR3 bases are TGTGCCAGCAGCTCCTCCCCTTGGACAGCCACAACGACGGGCTATGGCTACACCTTC.